A selection of T cell receptor beta chains follows, all from one sample in a study of blood T cell repertoires in COVID-19. Some clones are missing from TCRdb's copy, which holds only in-frame ones; the method was immunoSEQ multiplex PCR. The sample includes 130,000 or so clones, under 90% of them seen just once. The sample comprised peripheral blood. Receptor source: a woman in her sixties or seventies with acute or convalescent COVID-19. Both conserved end residues are part of each CDR3. Fields, in order: D gene, V gene, J gene, clone size, CDR3 protein, CDR3 DNA. D genes are given only for firm matches. Clone sizes are given selectively: once, few, many, or a class where the clone is expanded.

TRBD2,TRBV5-1,TRBJ2-1,NA,CASSLPGGFNEQFF,TGCGCCAGCAGCTTGCCGGGGGGGTTCAATGAGCAGTTCTTC
NA,TRBV19,TRBJ1-2,few,CASSIVGLDSWYGYTF,TGTGCCAGTAGTATAGTTGGCCTGGACAGTTGGTATGGCTACACCTTC
NA,TRBV27,TRBJ1-1,NA,CASSLSLGSTEAFF,TGTGCCAGCAGTTTATCGCTCGGGTCCACTGAAGCTTTCTTT
NA,TRBV5-1,TRBJ2-1,few,CASSLWLQGGSNEQFF,TGCGCCAGCAGCTTGTGGCTCCAGGGTGGCTCCAATGAGCAGTTCTTC
TRBD1,TRBV6-6,TRBJ1-6,NA,CASSPGQGSSPLHF,TGTGCCAGCAGCCCGGGACAGGGAAGTTCACCCCTCCACTTT
NA,TRBV24-1,TRBJ2-2,NA,CATSDLIGGPGELFF,TGTGCCACCAGTGATTTGATCGGGGGGCCCGGGGAGCTGTTTTTT
NA,TRBV5-6,TRBJ1-1,NA,CASTRADRRNTEAFF,TGTGCCAGCACCCGGGCGGACAGAAGGAACACTGAAGCTTTCTTT
NA,TRBV6-1,TRBJ1-5,NA,CASSETGSNQPQHF,TGTGCCAGCAGTGAGACGGGAAGCAATCAGCCCCAGCATTTT
TRBD1,TRBV11-2,TRBJ1-2,NA,CASSLGTGEVDGYTF,TGTGCCAGCAGCTTAGGGACAGGGGAAGTGGATGGCTACACCTTC
TRBD1,TRBV7-3,TRBJ2-1,once,CASSPTGNEQFF,TGTGCCAGCAGCCCGACAGGGAATGAGCAGTTCTTC